This T cell receptor beta chain originates from a study of graft-versus-host responses after intestinal transplantation (dated by TCRdb to about 2021). Concerning the study at large: Recipients received multivisceral, liver-intestinal, or isolated intestinal transplants. To identify alloreactive clones, pre-transplant mixed lymphocyte reaction products were sequenced and then compared with unstimulated pre-transplant donor and recipient T cells. All recipients received anti-thymocyte globulin induction followed by maintenance tacrolimus and steroids for roughly three years. Instead of going to the commercial service, samples from a few later patients were sequenced in-house on an Illumina MiSeq and processed with MiXCR. Donor T cell macrochimerism was defined as a peak of at least 4% donor T cells among recipient peripheral blood mononuclear cells. Graft-versus-host and host-versus-graft alloreactive T cell clones were tracked in the graft, circulation and bone marrow after intestinal transplantation using bulk TCR-beta CDR3 sequencing. Of the 20 to 25 intestinal transplant recipients enrolled in the cohort, one of whom was a retransplant, a few patients without pretransplant specimens were excluded. Paper-wide results and their limitations: Early after transplant, peak levels of circulating GvH clones were associated with declines in HvG clones. GvH clones turned up in recipient bone marrow, with some appearing earlier in ileal mucosa or blood, a pattern consistent with an intestinal mucosal origin. The conclusions were limited by the relatively low number and heterogeneity of the intestinal transplant patients. Patients with donor T cell macrochimerism had high GvH to HvG T cell clonal ratios in their allografts.

According to the study, the label for this sample's time point signals: cells obtained before transplantation from donor or recipient. CD3+CD4+ and CD3+CD8+ populations were FACS-sorted from unstimulated pre-transplant donor and recipient cells taken from spleen or lymph nodes. Based on the germline V gene (reference sequence), the CDR1 and CDR2 sequences are SGHNT and YYREEE. The CDR3 spans 15 residues, from the cysteine through the phenylalanine. Just the 45-base CDR3 DNA is kept, in frame starting at base 1. V trim: 3 bases; J trim: 0 bases; unmatched bases: 1. Libraries were prepared through the immunoSEQ multiplex PCR assay. For most patients, genomic DNA was isolated with the Qiagen DNeasy Blood and Tissue Kit and sent frozen to Adaptive Biotechnologies for TCR sequencing. For most patients, high-throughput TCR-beta CDR3 sequencing of genomic DNA was performed by Adaptive Biotechnologies. The authors' pipeline ran thus. TCR sequencing data were retrieved from Adaptive's ImmunoSEQ software for roughly 17 patients, whereas a few other patients were processed with MiXCR and VDJtools. To correct CD4 versus CD8 sorting errors, any sequence found in both subsets at a frequency ratio below 5:1 was removed. CDR3 nucleotide sequences shared between donor and recipient were removed because the origin of such sequences could not be assigned. Alloreactive clones required at least 2-fold expansion over unstimulated cells and minimum CFSE-low frequency of 0.002% (template counts) or 0.001% (read counts). Clones were considered mappable if detected in sequenced pre-transplant spleen, lymph node, or MLR CFSE-low populations of the donor or recipient. Cumulative frequency of alloreactive clones was calculated as a percentage of all sequences weighted by copy number. Here the immuneACCESS table is served through TCRdb, limited to in-frame sequences with V and J called. Missing clones are a known gap in these copies; in checked studies unresolved V genes cover under half, and the rest lacks a known reason. V and J calls plus clone size are reproduced from that table; the DNA served to infer D and trimming. For this sample there are 100,000 or so clones; roughly nine tenths appear just once. The top ten constitute roughly 0.15% of the sample.

About this clone: Its antigen remains unidentified. No qualities accompany the bases; no much larger clone lies one base away.

The chain is encoded by TRBV5-4 joined to TRBJ2-3; 10 central nucleotides agree with TRBD1. This material consisted of unstimulated CD4+ T cells sorted from spleen or lymph node cells, taken before intestinal transplant. This clonotype originated in a human donor who received an intestinal transplant. The nucleotide sequence reads as follows: TGTGCCAGCAGCTGGGGACAGGGGAGCACAGATACGCAGTATTTT. Its product reads: CASSWGQGSTDTQYF. The full variable domain, with segments outside the CDR3 supplied by the reference TRBV5-4 and TRBJ2-3 proteins, appears as ETGVTQSPTHLIKTRGQQVTLRCSSQSGHNTVSWYQQALGQGPQFIFQYYREEENGRGNFPPRFSGLQFPNYSSELNVNALELDDSALYLCASSWGQGSTDTQYFGPGTRLTVL.